Listed below are T cell receptor beta chains from one sample, sequenced in a study of T cells in localized non-small cell lung cancer. The method was immunoSEQ multiplex PCR; TCRdb's version includes in-frame clones alone and lacks a portion of them. Among approximately 43,000 clones, 85% to 90% were seen once, and the ten largest hold 2% to 3%. The sequenced sample was peripheral blood, obtained before any cancer treatment. The receptors were sampled from a female donor aged 60 or older with stage I squamous cell lung carcinoma. Each CDR3 is given with its conserved first and last residue. A D gene is named only where the DNA matches it firmly. The size of a clone is reported for some rows only, either as once, few or many, or as a class for expanded clones.

V: TRBV6-5; J: TRBJ1-6; D: -; size: once; length: 15; CDR3: CASSYGGADNSPLHF; DNA: TGTGCCAGCAGTTACGGGGGCGCGGATAATTCACCCCTCCACTTT
V: TRBV9; J: TRBJ2-1; D: TRBD1; size: -; length: 15; CDR3: CASTLGDRAYNEQFF; DNA: TGTGCCAGCACCCTTGGGGACAGGGCTTACAATGAGCAGTTCTTC
V: TRBV19; J: TRBJ2-2; D: -; size: once; length: 16; CDR3: CASNPRGRSNTGELFF; DNA: TGTGCCAGTAACCCCCGGGGACGATCGAACACCGGGGAGCTGTTTTTT
V: TRBV30; J: TRBJ2-3; D: -; size: -; length: 16; CDR3: CAWSVPGKVPTDTQYF; DNA: TGTGCCTGGAGTGTACCCGGAAAAGTCCCCACAGATACGCAGTATTTT
V: TRBV9; J: TRBJ2-7; D: TRBD2; size: once; length: 14; CDR3: CASGVAGASYEQYF; DNA: TGTGCCAGCGGAGTAGCGGGAGCCTCCTACGAGCAGTACTTC
V: TRBV6-1; J: TRBJ1-5; D: TRBD1; size: few; length: 15; CDR3: CASSPQTGGDQPQHF; DNA: TGTGCCAGCAGCCCCCAGACAGGGGGAGATCAGCCCCAGCATTTT
V: TRBV5-4; J: TRBJ1-2; D: -; size: -; length: 15; CDR3: CASSLPGRGPYGYTF; DNA: TGTGCCAGCAGCCTCCCTGGCCGGGGACCTTATGGCTACACCTTC
V: TRBV7-9; J: TRBJ2-2; D: -; size: -; length: 15; CDR3: CASSLNLGGAGELFF; DNA: TGTGCCAGCAGCTTGAACCTGGGTGGGGCCGGGGAGCTGTTTTTT
V: TRBV19; J: TRBJ2-3; D: TRBD2; size: -; length: 15; CDR3: CASSTGAGATDTQYF; DNA: TGTGCCAGTAGTACCGGGGCGGGAGCGACAGATACGCAGTATTTT
V: TRBV7-2; J: TRBJ2-7; D: -; size: -; length: 15; CDR3: CASSLYWDNSYEQYF; DNA: TGTGCCAGCAGCTTATATTGGGACAACTCCTACGAGCAGTACTTC
V: TRBV7-6; J: TRBJ2-6; D: TRBD1; size: -; length: 17; CDR3: CASSLVQGASGANVLTF; DNA: TGTGCCAGCAGCTTAGTTCAGGGGGCGTCTGGGGCCAACGTCCTGACTTTC
V: TRBV19; J: TRBJ2-7; D: -; size: -; length: 13; CDR3: CASTSHPGYEQYF; DNA: TGTGCCAGTACGTCCCACCCGGGGTACGAGCAGTACTTC
V: TRBV11-1; J: TRBJ2-7; D: -; size: once; length: 13; CDR3: CASSLGSNYGQYF; DNA: TGTGCCAGCAGCTTAGGTTCAAACTACGGGCAGTACTTC
V: TRBV11-2; J: TRBJ2-1; D: TRBD2; size: -; length: 16; CDR3: CASSSSISGNYNEQFF; DNA: TGTGCCAGCAGCTCATCCATTAGCGGGAACTACAATGAGCAGTTCTTC
V: TRBV5-1; J: TRBJ2-1; D: TRBD2; size: -; length: 15; CDR3: CASSSGSGSTNEQFF; DNA: TGCGCCAGCAGCTCAGGGAGCGGGAGTACCAATGAGCAGTTCTTC
V: TRBV7-8; J: TRBJ2-6; D: -; size: -; length: 17; CDR3: CASSLTSGATGANVLTF; DNA: TGTGCCAGCAGCCTCACATCGGGGGCCACTGGGGCCAACGTCCTGACTTTC
V: TRBV7-8; J: TRBJ2-7; D: -; size: -; length: 14; CDR3: CASSLGGYSYEQYF; DNA: TGTGCCAGCAGCTTAGGTGGGTACTCCTACGAGCAGTACTTC
V: TRBV9; J: TRBJ2-1; D: TRBD2; size: -; length: 16; CDR3: CASSVGIAGGIAEQFF; DNA: TGTGCCAGCAGCGTAGGGATAGCGGGGGGGATCGCTGAGCAGTTCTTC
V: TRBV18; J: TRBJ1-2; D: TRBD1; size: -; length: 14; CDR3: CASSPSGQGRGYTF; DNA: TGTGCCAGCTCACCGTCGGGACAGGGCCGCGGCTACACCTTC
V: TRBV18; J: TRBJ2-3; D: -; size: -; length: 15; CDR3: CASSPGQGSTDTQYF; DNA: TGTGCCAGCTCACCAGGGCAGGGTTCGACAGATACGCAGTATTTT
V: TRBV19; J: TRBJ2-3; D: -; size: -; length: 16; CDR3: CASSDYGAGGTDTQYF; DNA: TGTGCCAGTAGTGATTACGGCGCAGGGGGCACAGATACGCAGTATTTT
V: TRBV20-1; J: TRBJ2-7; D: -; size: -; length: 11; CDR3: CSARQGTEQYF; DNA: TGCAGTGCTAGACAGGGAACCGAGCAGTACTTC
V: TRBV6-1; J: TRBJ2-1; D: -; size: -; length: 15; CDR3: CASSERGVAYNEQFF; DNA: TGTGCCAGCAGTGAGAGGGGGGTAGCATACAATGAGCAGTTCTTC
V: TRBV27; J: TRBJ2-7; D: -; size: -; length: 15; CDR3: CASSSPGDVSYEQYF; DNA: TGTGCCAGCAGTTCGCCCGGGGACGTTAGCTACGAGCAGTACTTC
V: TRBV11-3; J: TRBJ2-1; D: -; size: -; length: 14; CDR3: CASSPSTIYNEQFF; DNA: TGTGCCAGCAGCCCGAGCACGATTTACAATGAGCAGTTCTTC
V: TRBV10-1; J: TRBJ1-3; D: -; size: -; length: 15; CDR3: CASRAQGAPGNTIYF; DNA: TGCGCCAGCAGAGCACAGGGTGCACCCGGAAACACCATATATTTT
V: TRBV28; J: TRBJ2-1; D: TRBD2; size: -; length: 18; CDR3: CASSFYAGGTSGNNEQFF; DNA: TGTGCCAGCAGTTTCTATGCCGGCGGGACTAGCGGAAACAATGAGCAGTTCTTC
V: TRBV7-9; J: TRBJ2-7; D: TRBD2; size: -; length: 16; CDR3: CASSLGRSGGAYEQYF; DNA: TGTGCCAGCAGCTTAGGACGGTCGGGAGGGGCCTACGAGCAGTACTTC
V: TRBV5-8; J: TRBJ1-5; D: -; size: -; length: 14; CDR3: CASSWIREYQPQHF; DNA: TGTGCCAGCAGCTGGATACGAGAGTATCAGCCCCAGCATTTT
V: TRBV2; J: TRBJ1-2; D: TRBD1; size: -; length: 17; CDR3: CASGEGAQGQRIYGYTF; DNA: TGTGCCAGCGGCGAGGGGGCCCAAGGACAGCGAATCTATGGCTACACCTTC
V: TRBV30; J: TRBJ1-5; D: -; size: -; length: 13; CDR3: CAYQRGGNQPQHF; DNA: TGTGCCTATCAAAGAGGCGGGAATCAGCCCCAGCATTTT
V: TRBV2; J: TRBJ1-5; D: TRBD1; size: -; length: 16; CDR3: CASSPQGTALNQPQHF; DNA: TGTGCCAGCAGTCCCCAAGGGACAGCACTCAATCAGCCCCAGCATTTT
V: TRBV30; J: TRBJ1-3; D: -; size: -; length: 16; CDR3: CAWSNKGGSSGNTIYF; DNA: TGTGCCTGGAGTAATAAGGGAGGAAGCTCTGGAAACACCATATATTTT
V: TRBV27; J: TRBJ1-2; D: TRBD1; size: -; length: 14; CDR3: CASSPRRTGYGYTF; DNA: TGTGCCAGCAGTCCTAGACGGACAGGGTATGGCTACACCTTC
V: TRBV4-1; J: TRBJ1-2; D: -; size: -; length: 19; CDR3: CASTFRREAGFSQLDGYTF; DNA: TGCGCCAGCACCTTTCGACGTGAGGCAGGCTTTTCTCAACTGGATGGCTACACCTTC
V: TRBV7-2; J: TRBJ1-1; D: -; size: -; length: 12; CDR3: CASSSPEARAFF; DNA: TGTGCCAGCAGCTCCCCGGAGGCGCGGGCTTTCTTT
V: TRBV10-3; J: TRBJ2-1; D: TRBD2; size: -; length: 15; CDR3: CAISDLAGALGEQFF; DNA: TGTGCCATCAGTGATCTAGCGGGGGCTTTGGGTGAGCAGTTCTTC
V: TRBV4-2; J: TRBJ2-7; D: -; size: -; length: 13; CDR3: CASSQDGRYEQYF; DNA: TGTGCCAGCAGCCAAGACGGTCGCTACGAGCAGTACTTC
V: TRBV7-2; J: TRBJ2-1; D: TRBD1; size: -; length: 16; CDR3: CASSLQVGTALNEQFF; DNA: TGTGCCAGCAGCTTACAGGTTGGGACAGCCCTCAATGAGCAGTTCTTC
V: TRBV5-1; J: TRBJ2-3; D: TRBD2; size: -; length: 17; CDR3: CASSLALAGGRTDTQYF; DNA: TGCGCCAGCAGCTTGGCCCTAGCGGGAGGGCGCACAGATACGCAGTATTTT
V: TRBV6-5; J: TRBJ2-7; D: TRBD2; size: -; length: 15; CDR3: CASSYPGLAGAEQYF; DNA: TGTGCCAGCAGTTACCCGGGACTAGCGGGAGCCGAGCAGTACTTC